This T cell receptor (beta chain) was identified in a study of cytomegalovirus exposure and HLA in healthy donors. The germline gives CDR1 MDHEN, CDR2 SYDVKM. The CDR3 contains 14 residues. V dropped 6 bases and J dropped 0 bases, with 11 bases sitting between them. The PCR used 60 Vbeta and 13 Jbeta primers. Measured with immunoSEQ multiplex PCR; TCRdb has only the in-frame clones, and not every one. The sample includes around 130,000 clones, 75% to 85% of them seen just once. Input material: PBMCs. The V call is TRBV28, the J call TRBJ1-1; D perhaps matches TRBD1 (5 bases). The receptor comes from a male donor in good health and CMV-seropositive. CDR3 nucleotide sequence: TGTGCCAGCAGCCATAGACAGCTGAACACTGAAGCTTTCTTT. Amino acids: CASSHRQLNTEAFF.